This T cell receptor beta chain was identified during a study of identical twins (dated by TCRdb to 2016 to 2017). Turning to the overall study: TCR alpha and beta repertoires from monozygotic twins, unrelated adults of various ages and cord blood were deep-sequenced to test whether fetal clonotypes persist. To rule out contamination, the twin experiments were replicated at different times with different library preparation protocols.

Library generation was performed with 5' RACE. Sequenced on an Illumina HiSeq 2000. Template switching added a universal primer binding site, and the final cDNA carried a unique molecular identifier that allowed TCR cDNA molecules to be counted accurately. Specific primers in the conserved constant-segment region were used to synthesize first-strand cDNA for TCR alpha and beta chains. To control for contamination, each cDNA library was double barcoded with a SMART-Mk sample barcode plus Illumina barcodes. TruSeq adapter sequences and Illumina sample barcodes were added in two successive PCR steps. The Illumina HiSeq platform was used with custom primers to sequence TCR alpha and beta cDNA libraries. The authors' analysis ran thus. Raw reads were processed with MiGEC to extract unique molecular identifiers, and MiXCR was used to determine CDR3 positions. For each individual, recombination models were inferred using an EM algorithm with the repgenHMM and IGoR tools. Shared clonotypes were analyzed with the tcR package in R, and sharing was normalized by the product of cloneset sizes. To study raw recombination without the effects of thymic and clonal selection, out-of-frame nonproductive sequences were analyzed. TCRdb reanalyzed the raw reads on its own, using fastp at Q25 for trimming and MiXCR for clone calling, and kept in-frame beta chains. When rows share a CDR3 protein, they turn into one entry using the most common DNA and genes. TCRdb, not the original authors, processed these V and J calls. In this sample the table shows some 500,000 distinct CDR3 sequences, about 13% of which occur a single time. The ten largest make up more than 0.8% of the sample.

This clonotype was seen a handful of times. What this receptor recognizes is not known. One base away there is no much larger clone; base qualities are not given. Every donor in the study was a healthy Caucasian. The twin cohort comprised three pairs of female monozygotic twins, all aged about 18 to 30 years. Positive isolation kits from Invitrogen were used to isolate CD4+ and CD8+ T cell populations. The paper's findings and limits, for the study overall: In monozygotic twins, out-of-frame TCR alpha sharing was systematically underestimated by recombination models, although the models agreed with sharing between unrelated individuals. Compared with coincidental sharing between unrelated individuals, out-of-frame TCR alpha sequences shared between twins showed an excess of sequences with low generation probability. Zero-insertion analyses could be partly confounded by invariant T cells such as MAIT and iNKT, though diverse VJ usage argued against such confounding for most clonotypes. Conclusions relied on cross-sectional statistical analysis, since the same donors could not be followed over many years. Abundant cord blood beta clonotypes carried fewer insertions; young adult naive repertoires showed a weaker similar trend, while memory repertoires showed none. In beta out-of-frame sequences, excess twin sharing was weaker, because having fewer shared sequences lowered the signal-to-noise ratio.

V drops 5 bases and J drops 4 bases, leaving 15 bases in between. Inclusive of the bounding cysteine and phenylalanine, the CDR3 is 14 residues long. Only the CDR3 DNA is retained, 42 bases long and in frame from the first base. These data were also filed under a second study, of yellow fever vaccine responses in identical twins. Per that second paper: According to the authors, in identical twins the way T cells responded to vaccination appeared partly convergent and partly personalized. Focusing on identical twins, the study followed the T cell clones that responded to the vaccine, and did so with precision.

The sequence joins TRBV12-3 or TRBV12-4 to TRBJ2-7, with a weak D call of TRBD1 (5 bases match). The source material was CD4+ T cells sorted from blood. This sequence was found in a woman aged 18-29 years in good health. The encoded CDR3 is CASSARQRNYEQYF. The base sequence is TGTGCCAGCAGTGCCCGACAGAGAAATTACGAGCAGTACTTC.